The 6 T cell receptor beta chains in this list originate from one sample, sequenced in a study of T cell responses to AZD1222 COVID-19 vaccine (dated by TCRdb to the early 2020s). This specimen's time point label, interpreted: baseline before first vaccination. The method was the immunoSEQ multiplex PCR assay. TCRdb took over this immuneACCESS table, retaining in-frame rearrangements with V and J assigned. Such tables are incomplete; in checked studies, under half of the missing clones stem from an unresolved V gene, and the remainder is unexplained. The sample profile shows roughly 250,000 clones; more than 80% of them were found once. Around 0.58% of the sample is held by the ten biggest clonotypes. The sequences come from peripheral blood, collected on day 0 of AZD1222 vaccination. Receptors were obtained from an adult in good health.

V and J are TRBV5-6 and TRBJ2-6; D is uncertain. The V gene lost 1 base and the J gene lost 2 bases, with 7 bases spanning the gap. The CDR3 spans 15 residues. Per germline, CDR1 SGHDT and CDR2 YYEEEE. The CDR3 DNA follows: TGTGCCAGCAGCTTGCCGGCTGCTGGGGCCAACGTCCTGACTTTC. It translates to CASSLPAAGANVLTF.

The chain combines TRBV4-1 with TRBJ2-7; 7 bases line up with TRBD1. The CDR3 extends over 18 amino acids. Germline CDR1 reads MGHRA; CDR2 reads YSYEKL. After removal of 1 base from V and 1 base from J, the junction contained 13 bases not matched to a gene. This CDR3 is CASSQGPSGTANSYEQYF. CDR3 in DNA: TGCGCCAGCAGCCAAGGGCCTTCCGGGACAGCAAATTCCTACGAGCAGTACTTC.

The rearrangement joins TRBV4-1 to TRBJ1-2, with D possibly being TRBD1 (6 bases). The germline gives CDR1 MGHRA, CDR2 YSYEKL. The CDR3 runs 13 residues. Trimming removed 8 bases at V and 8 bases at J, with 18 bases between. The CDR3 bases are TGCGCCAGCGGCCGTAGCGGGGGCGACGGCTACACCTTC. It yields the protein CASGRSGGDGYTF.

The rearrangement uses TRBV7-3 and TRBJ2-3; 11 nucleotides line up with TRBD2. V lost 5 bases to trimming and J lost 0 bases; unmatched junction nucleotides: 4. Germline CDR1 is SGHTA and CDR2 is FQGTGA. This CDR3 contains 16 residues. The CDR3 DNA sequence: TGTGCCAGCAGCCTCAGGACTAGCGGGAGCACAGATACGCAGTATTTT. It encodes CASSLRTSGSTDTQYF.

The chain combines TRBV5-3 with TRBJ2-1, with 7 bases that match TRBD1. TRBV5-3 is flagged as an ORF with uncertain function. V lost 5 bases to trimming and J lost 7 bases; unmatched junction nucleotides: 9. The CDR3 runs to 14 residues. This CDR3 is CARRGPRDRNEQFF. As DNA, the CDR3 is TGTGCCAGAAGGGGCCCCCGGGACAGAAATGAGCAGTTCTTC.

The genes are TRBV6-6 and TRBJ2-3; D uncertain. The germline V gene has CDR1 MNHNY and CDR2 SVGAGI (reference sequence). The CDR3 is 12 residues long. Trimming left V 6 bases short and J 1 base short, with 5 bases between. The CDR3 nucleotides read TGTGCCAGCAGCCACCGCACAGATACGCAGTATTTT. Its protein product is CASSHRTDTQYF.